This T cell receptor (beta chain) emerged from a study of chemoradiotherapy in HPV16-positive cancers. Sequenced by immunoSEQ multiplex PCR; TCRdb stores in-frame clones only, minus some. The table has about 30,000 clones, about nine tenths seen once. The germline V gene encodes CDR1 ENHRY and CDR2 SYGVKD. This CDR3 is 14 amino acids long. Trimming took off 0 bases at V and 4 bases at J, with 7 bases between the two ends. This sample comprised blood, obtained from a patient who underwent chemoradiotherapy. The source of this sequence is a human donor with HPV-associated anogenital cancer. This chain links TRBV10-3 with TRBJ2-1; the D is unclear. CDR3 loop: CAISESDQYNEQFF. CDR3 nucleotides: TGTGCCATCAGTGAGTCGGACCAGTACAATGAGCAGTTCTTC.